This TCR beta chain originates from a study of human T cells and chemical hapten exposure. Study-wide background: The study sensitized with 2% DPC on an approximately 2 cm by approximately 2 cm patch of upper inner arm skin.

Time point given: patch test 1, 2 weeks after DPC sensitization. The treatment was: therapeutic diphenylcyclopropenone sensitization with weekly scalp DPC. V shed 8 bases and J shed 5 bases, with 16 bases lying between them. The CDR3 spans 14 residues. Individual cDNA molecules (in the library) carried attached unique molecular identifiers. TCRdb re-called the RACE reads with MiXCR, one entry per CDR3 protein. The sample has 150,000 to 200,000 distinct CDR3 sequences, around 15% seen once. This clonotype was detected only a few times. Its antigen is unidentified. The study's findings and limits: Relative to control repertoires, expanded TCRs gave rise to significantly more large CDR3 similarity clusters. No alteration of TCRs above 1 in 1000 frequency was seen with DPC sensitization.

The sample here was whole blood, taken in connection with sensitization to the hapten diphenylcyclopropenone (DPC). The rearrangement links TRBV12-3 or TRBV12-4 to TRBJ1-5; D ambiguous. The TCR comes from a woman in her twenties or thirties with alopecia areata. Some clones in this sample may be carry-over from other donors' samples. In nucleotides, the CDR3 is TGTGCCAGCTCCCCGAGCCGAGGGTATCAGCCCCAGCATTTT. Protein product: CASSPSRGYQPQHF.